This T cell receptor beta chain came from a study of chemoradiotherapy in HPV16-positive cancers (dated by TCRdb to between 2021 and 2023). Regarding the complete study: Candidate HPV-specific T-cell clones and common TCR motifs were defined by functional T-cell assays performed on cells from a couple of HPV16-positive patients. The study asked whether T-cell immunity to the HPV oncoproteins E6 and E7 changes during chemoradiotherapy and whether this immunity affects survival. The candidate HPV-specific TCRs and motifs were then tracked in TCR repertoires from under 100 patients with HPV-related cancers.

General conclusions and limits of the study: Expansion of candidate HPV-specific clones and E7-related TCR motifs was observed in the tumor microenvironment during treatment, whereas no such expansion was observed for non-HPV-specific T cells. Among HPV16-positive patients, expansion of HPV-responsive T cells during chemoradiotherapy was associated with better recurrence-free survival. Only a couple of HPV16-positive patients were used to derive the functional definition of HPV-specific T cells, and the survival association was reported for HPV16-positive patients.

Here V drops 4 bases and J drops 7 bases, and the junction holds 5 bases not matched to any gene. The germline V gene sets CDR1 to SGHVS and CDR2 to FNYEAQ. The CDR3 starts with the cysteine, ends with the phenylalanine, and has 13 residues. The CDR3 DNA has 39 bases and is translated from base 1. Because repertoires were sampled repeatedly during chemoradiotherapy, clonal expansion in the tumor microenvironment could be followed. Comment on this clone: This receptor's antigen is unknown. No clone much larger than this one lies a single base away; base qualities are absent.

Receptor libraries were prepared by the immunoSEQ multiplex PCR assay. Held by TCRdb, this immuneACCESS table contains in-frame sequences only and omits some clones. Under half of the omission traces to an unresolved V gene where checked; the cause of the rest is unknown. This sample is represented by roughly 19,000 clones; 84% of them were singletons. Of the sample, about 3.5% falls within the top ten clones. Recombination joined TRBV7-6 with TRBJ1-1, and TRBD1 aligns with 8 junction nucleotides. The sequence was collected from a human donor with HPV-associated anogenital cancer. Sequencing used blood, obtained from a patient who underwent chemoradiotherapy. The CDR3 here reads CASSSGQGDEAFF. The nucleotide sequence reads as follows: TGTGCCAGCAGCTCCGGACAGGGTGATGAAGCTTTCTTT.